The rows below give T cell receptor beta chains drawn from one sample of a study of blood T cell repertoires in COVID-19. Produced via immunoSEQ multiplex PCR; TCRdb's table is partial and in-frame only. Of 130,000 to 150,000 clones in the sample, 84% were seen once. Sequences were obtained from PBMCs or T cells enriched from blood (not recorded which). Receptors were obtained from a woman aged 50 to 60 who had been exposed to COVID-19. The CDR3 runs from the conserved cysteine through the conserved F or W. The order of the fields is J gene, clone size, V gene, D gene, CDR3 protein, CDR3 DNA. A D gene is named only where the DNA matches it firmly. Clone size is given for some rows only: seen once, a few or many times, or a class if the clone is expanded.

TRBJ1-2 . TRBV18 . CASSKDRVYGYTF TGTGCCAGCTCAAAAGACAGAGTCTATGGCTACACCTTC
TRBJ1-4 . TRBV27 . CASSLNPTASNEKLFF TGTGCCAGCAGTTTAAACCCGACAGCGTCTAATGAAAAACTGTTTTTT
TRBJ2-5 . TRBV7-6 TRBD1 CASSPAGTGLTAGTQYF TGTGCCAGCAGCCCAGCCGGGACAGGGCTCACCGCAGGGACCCAGTACTTC
TRBJ2-6 . TRBV18 . CASSPSGGANVLTF TGTGCCAGCTCACCAAGCGGTGGGGCCAACGTCCTGACTTTC
TRBJ2-1 few TRBV6-2/TRBV6-3 TRBD2 CASSQKRGEQFF TGTGCCAGCAGTCAAAAGCGGGGAGAGCAGTTCTTC
TRBJ1-5 once TRBV3-1/TRBV3-2 . CASSQDLGGCAPANNQPQHF TGTGCCAGCAGCCAAGATCTAGGGGGTTGTGCACCCGCTAACAATCAGCCCCAGCATTTT
TRBJ2-2 few TRBV6-1 . CASSERTGFPTGELFF TGTGCCAGCAGTGAACGCACAGGGTTTCCCACCGGGGAGCTGTTTTTT
TRBJ2-7 . TRBV19 TRBD2 CASSSSGRLSSYEQYF TGTGCCAGTAGTTCAAGCGGGAGGCTATCCAGCTACGAGCAGTACTTC
TRBJ1-4 . TRBV11-3 . CASSLGRGSGKLFF TGTGCCAGCAGCTTAGGAAGGGGAAGTGGAAAACTGTTTTTT
TRBJ1-1 . TRBV12-3/TRBV12-4 TRBD1 CAISDRAGTEAFF TGTGCCATTTCGGACAGGGCTGGAACGGAAGCTTTCTTT
TRBJ1-2 . TRBV29-1 TRBD1 CSVGTVLNYGYTF TGCAGCGTGGGGACAGTATTAAACTATGGCTACACCTTC
TRBJ2-2 . TRBV19 TRBD2 CASRASGVGTGELFF TGTGCCAGTAGGGCTAGCGGGGTCGGCACCGGGGAGCTGTTTTTT
TRBJ2-2 . TRBV4-1 . CASSPAGSTTGELFF TGCGCCAGCAGCCCTGCGGGGTCAACCACCGGGGAGCTGTTTTTT
TRBJ2-1 . TRBV7-2 . CASRYSGNEQFF TGTGCCAGCAGGTATTCGGGAAATGAGCAGTTCTTC
TRBJ2-5 . TRBV7-7 TRBD1 CASSFGGQAQETQYF TGTGCCAGCAGCTTCGGGGGACAGGCCCAAGAGACCCAGTACTTC
TRBJ2-5 . TRBV7-2 TRBD1 CASSHQTGGRETQYF TGTGCCAGCAGCCATCAAACAGGGGGTAGGGAGACCCAGTACTTC
TRBJ2-1 . TRBV29-1 . CSVGNRVGEQFF TGCAGCGTTGGAAACAGGGTCGGTGAGCAGTTCTTC
TRBJ1-4 . TRBV6-1 . CASSESDFLNEKLFF TGTGCCAGCAGTGAATCGGACTTCCTTAATGAAAAACTGTTTTTT
TRBJ1-5 . TRBV6-2/TRBV6-3 . CASSSSGGVGQPQHF TGTGCCAGCAGCTCCTCGGGGGGAGTTGGTCAGCCCCAGCATTTT
TRBJ1-5 . TRBV9 . CASSVDGQGLQPQHF TGTGCCAGCAGCGTAGATGGGCAGGGGTTGCAGCCCCAGCATTTT
TRBJ1-1 . TRBV6-2/TRBV6-3 TRBD1 CASSFTPRTGGGTEAFF TGTGCCAGCAGTTTTACGCCCCGGACAGGGGGCGGAACTGAAGCTTTCTTT
TRBJ1-1 . TRBV5-1 . CASTRLEGNTEAFF TGCGCCAGCACCCGGTTGGAGGGGAACACTGAAGCTTTCTTT
TRBJ2-7 . TRBV4-2 . CASSQSNADF TGTGCCAGCAGCCAGTCTAATGCGGACTTC
TRBJ2-7 . TRBV3-1/TRBV3-2 TRBD2 CASSQTARGLAGQYEQYF TGTGCCAGCAGCCAAACCGCCCGGGGACTAGCGGGACAATACGAGCAGTACTTC
TRBJ2-7 . TRBV6-5 TRBD2 CASLTSGIYEQYF TGTGCCAGCCTGACTAGCGGGATCTACGAGCAGTACTTC
TRBJ1-1 . TRBV7-2 . CASSLVQNTEAFF TGTGCCAGCAGCTTAGTCCAAAACACTGAAGCTTTCTTT